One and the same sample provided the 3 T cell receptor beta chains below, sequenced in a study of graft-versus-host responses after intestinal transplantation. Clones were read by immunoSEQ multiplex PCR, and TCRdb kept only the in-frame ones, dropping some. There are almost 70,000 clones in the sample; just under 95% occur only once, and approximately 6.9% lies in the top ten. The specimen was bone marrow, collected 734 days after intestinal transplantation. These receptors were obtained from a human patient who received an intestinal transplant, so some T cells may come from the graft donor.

CDR3 protein: CASSRSGSSYEQYF. The CDR3 bases are TGTGCCAGCAGTCGTAGCGGGAGCTCCTACGAGCAGTACTTC. The chain joins TRBV28 to TRBJ2-7; 9 nucleotides match TRBD2. CDR1 MDHEN and CDR2 SYDVKM come from the germline V gene. This CDR3 region has 14 residues. The trim removed 5 bases at V and 0 bases at J, leaving 2 bases unmatched. Drawing the rest from reference TRBV28 and TRBJ2-7, the complete variable domain is DVKVTQSSRYLVKRTGEKVFLECVQDMDHENMFWYRQDPGLGLRLIYFSYDVKMKEKGDIPEGYSVSREKKERFSLILESASTNQTSMYLCASSRSGSSYEQYFGPGTRLTVT.

CDR3 nucleotide sequence: TGTGCCAGCAGTCCGGGACAGTCTCATCAGCCCCAGCATTTT. As protein: CASSPGQSHQPQHF. The chain recombines TRBV6-5 with TRBJ1-5; 7 bases line up with TRBD1. V dropped 5 bases and J dropped 5; count of bases not matched to a gene: 6. CDR1 and CDR2 from the germline V gene are MNHEY and SVGAGI. This CDR3 spans 14 amino acids.

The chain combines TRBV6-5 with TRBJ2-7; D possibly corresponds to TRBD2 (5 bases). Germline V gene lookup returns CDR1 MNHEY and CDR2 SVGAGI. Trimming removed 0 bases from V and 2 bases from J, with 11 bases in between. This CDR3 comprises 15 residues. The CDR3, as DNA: TGTGCCAGCAGTTACTCGGGTAGCGAAGCCTACGAGCAGTACTTC. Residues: CASSYSGSEAYEQYF.